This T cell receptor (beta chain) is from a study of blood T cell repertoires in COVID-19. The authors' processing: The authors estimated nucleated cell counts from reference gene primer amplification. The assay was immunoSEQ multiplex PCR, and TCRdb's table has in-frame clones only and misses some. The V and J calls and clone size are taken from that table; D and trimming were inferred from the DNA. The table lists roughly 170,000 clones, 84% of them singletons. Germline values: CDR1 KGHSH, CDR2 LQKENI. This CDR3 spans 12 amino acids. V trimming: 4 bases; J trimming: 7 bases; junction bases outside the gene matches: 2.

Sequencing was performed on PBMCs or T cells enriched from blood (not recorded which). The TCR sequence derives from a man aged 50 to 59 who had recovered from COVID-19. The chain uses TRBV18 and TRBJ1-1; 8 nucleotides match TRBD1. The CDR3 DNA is TGTGCCAGCTCACAGGACAGGGATGAAGCTTTCTTT. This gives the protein CASSQDRDEAFF.